A selection of T cell receptor beta chains follows, all from one sample in a study of T-cell memory formation after mild COVID-19. MiXCR was run by TCRdb on the 5' RACE reads, yielding one entry per CDR3 protein. The table records 170,000 or so distinct CDR3 sequences, 25% to 40% of them present only once. Material for sequencing was PBMCs or a T cell subset sorted from them (not recorded which). These receptors were obtained from an adult woman who had mild COVID-19 (a few samples of this study predate the infection). Cell type and time point are not known. The CDR3 runs from the conserved cysteine through the conserved F or W. A D gene is named only where the DNA matches it firmly. Clone size, where shown, is once, few, many, or a class for clones that have expanded.

size: .
D: TRBD1
V: TRBV7-8
J: TRBJ1-1
DNA: TGTGCCAGCAGCTTAGCGGAGTACAGGGGGCCGAGGTACACTGAAGCTTTCTTT
CDR3: CASSLAEYRGPRYTEAFF

size: .
D: TRBD1
V: TRBV11-2
J: TRBJ1-2
DNA: TGTGCCAGCAGCTTAGAACCAGGGGGGAGTTGGGGCTACACCTTC
CDR3: CASSLEPGGSWGYTF

size: many
D: TRBD1
V: TRBV5-4
J: TRBJ2-1
DNA: TGTGCCAGCAGCTTCGGACAGGGGGACAATGAGCAGTTCTTC
CDR3: CASSFGQGDNEQFF

size: few
D: .
V: TRBV12-3/TRBV12-4
J: TRBJ2-1
DNA: TGTGCCAGCAGTTTAGATACCCACAGGGATGGTCAGTTCTTC
CDR3: CASSLDTHRDGQFF

size: few
D: TRBD1
V: TRBV20-1
J: TRBJ2-2
DNA: TGCAGTGCTAGATGGCAGGGGGCGACCGGGGAGCTGTTTTTT
CDR3: CSARWQGATGELFF

size: few
D: .
V: TRBV5-1
J: TRBJ2-7
DNA: TGCGCCAGCAGCTTGGAGCCGGGTAGCTCCTACGAGCAGTACTTC
CDR3: CASSLEPGSSYEQYF

size: .
D: TRBD2
V: TRBV6-2/TRBV6-3
J: TRBJ2-7
DNA: TGTGCCAGCAGCGAAGCGGGACTAGTGTACGAGCAGTACTTC
CDR3: CASSEAGLVYEQYF

size: .
D: .
V: TRBV4-1
J: TRBJ2-7
DNA: TGCGCCAGCAGCCAAGGTACGGGGCTCAACTCCTACGAGCAGTACTTC
CDR3: CASSQGTGLNSYEQYF

size: .
D: .
V: TRBV7-3
J: TRBJ1-3
DNA: TGTGCCAGCAGCCCCAACCCACAAGGCTCTGGAAACACCATATATTTT
CDR3: CASSPNPQGSGNTIYF

size: few
D: .
V: TRBV5-1
J: TRBJ2-2
DNA: TGCGCCAGCAGCGAGGCCGGGGAGCTGTTTTTT
CDR3: CASSEAGELFF

size: .
D: TRBD2
V: TRBV7-3
J: TRBJ2-5
DNA: TGTGCCAGCAGCCTAACGGGGACTAGCGGGGGGACCCAGTACTTC
CDR3: CASSLTGTSGGTQYF